Below are 6 T cell receptor beta chains sequenced from a single sample in a study of blood T cells in healthy people across ages. The authors ran a second PCR of roughly 6 to 12 cycles using a sample-barcoded 5' primer and a J-beta primer mix. TCRdb ran MiXCR on the 5' RACE reads and lists one entry per CDR3 protein. The sample has about 1,500,000 distinct CDR3 sequences, 28% seen once. Sequencing was performed on blood. The source of these receptors is a woman aged 30 to 39 in good health.

This clonotype has more than one count but fewer than ten. The J gene is TRBJ1-6, the V gene TRBV5-1; D is possibly TRBD1 (5 bases). Trimming pared 5 bases from V and 10 bases from J, leaving 13 bases between. The CDR3 runs to 13 residues. Germline CDR1 is SGHRS and CDR2 is YFSETQ. The CDR3 is CASSSGDPSPLHF. The CDR3 region has the DNA TGCGCCAGCAGTTCCGGGGACCCATCACCCCTCCACTTT. Variable domain in full (rest from reference TRBV5-1 and TRBJ1-6): KAGVTQTPRYLIKTRGQQVTLSCSPISGHRSVSWYQQTPGQGLQFLFEYFSETQRNKGNFPGRFSGRQFSNSRSEMNVSTLELGDSALYLCASSSGDPSPLHFGNGTRLTVT.

The chain joins TRBV15 to TRBJ2-3, with 15 bases aligning to TRBD2. Germline CDR1 and CDR2: LNHNV and YYDKDF (reference sequence). Trimming cost V 6 bases and J 6 bases; bases outside gene matches: 7. The CDR3 consists of 16 residues. The CDR3 bases are TGTGCCACCAGTACGAGGGGACTAGCGGGGGGTGATACGCAGTATTTT. Translated: CATSTRGLAGGDTQYF.

The chain links TRBV29-1 to TRBJ1-1; D ambiguous. CDR1 is SQVTM, CDR2 ANQGSEA, per germline. The CDR3 is 11 amino acids. Trimming pared 7 bases from V and 4 bases from J, leaving 10 bases between. DNA of the CDR3: TGCAGCGGTGTCCAATCCACTGAAGCTTTCTTT. Its translation is CSGVQSTEAFF.

The chain joins TRBV9 to TRBJ2-3; tentatively, D is TRBD1 or TRBD2 (5 bases each). This CDR3 region has 16 residues. V lost 4 bases and J 3 bases, leaving 18 bases between the germline ends. Germline V gene data show CDR1 as SGDLS and CDR2 as YYNGEE. Here the CDR3 DNA reads TGTGCCAGCAGCCCCCCGACAGTCCGAGGGACAGATACGCAGTATTTT. It is translated as CASSPPTVRGTDTQYF.

This clonotype was found a few times. Written as DNA, the CDR3 is TGCGCCAGCAGCCCCTACAGGGGGCGCCCCGGTGAAAAACTGTTTTTT. Translation gives CASSPYRGRPGEKLFF. V usage is TRBV4-1 and J usage is TRBJ1-4, with 9 bases identical to TRBD1. The CDR3 is 16 residues long. CDR1 MGHRA and CDR2 YSYEKL come from the germline V gene. Losses at the gene ends were 4 bases for V and 7 bases for J; bases not matched to a gene: 10.

This clonotype was counted ten times or more. The chain combines TRBV12-3 or TRBV12-4 with TRBJ2-1, with TRBD2 matching over 7 bases. This CDR3 has 15 amino acids. The ends lost 6 bases at V and 8 bases at J; junction bases unmatched: 13. The CDR3 is CASRFKRDPLDEQFF. The CDR3 DNA reads as TGTGCCAGCAGATTCAAGCGGGACCCCTTGGATGAGCAGTTCTTC.